This paragraph covers one TCR beta chain sequence. The antigen is not known. Germline CDR1 is MNHEY and CDR2 is SVGAGI. There are 15 residues in the CDR3. V lost 1 base to trimming and J lost 4 bases, with 14 bases between them. This record belongs to a study of T cells in localized non-small cell lung cancer. Study-level findings and limits: Adjacent lung exhibited a median of about 50 among the 100 most abundant tumor clones. There was an association of higher blood T cell density with longer overall survival. Analysis by sequencing included only one tumor region, so heterogeneity remains possible. Uninvolved adjacent lung had more T cell clonality than any other tissue, topping tumor.

TCRdb's table, derived via immunoSEQ multiplex PCR, lists solely in-frame clones and lacks some. This sample has fewer than 45,000 clones; 85% to 90% occur once, and the top ten carry about 7%. This sequence was found in a woman aged 18-55 years with stage III lung adenocarcinoma. Sequences were derived from peripheral blood, sampled before any cancer treatment. The chain uses TRBV6-5 and TRBJ2-7, with D perhaps TRBD1 (6 bases). CDR3 residues: CASSYLQGGGYEQYF. In DNA form, the CDR3 reads TGTGCCAGCAGTTACTTACAGGGTGGGGGATACGAGCAGTACTTC.